Shown below are 23 T cell receptor beta chains from a single sample sequenced in a study of early T cells in non-severe SARS-CoV-2 infection. In TCRdb, the 5' RACE reads were re-called with MiXCR into one record per CDR3 protein. The sample consists of fewer than 110,000 distinct CDR3 sequences, 11% of them appearing once. The sequenced sample consisted of whole blood. Source of these receptors: an adult who was a healthcare worker with PCR-confirmed SARS-CoV-2 infection or an uninfected control (not recorded which).

DNA for the CDR3: TGTGCCAGCAGACAGGGTCGAGAAGCTTTCTTT. It encodes CASRQGREAFF. The chain carries TRBV6-1 and TRBJ1-1, with D possibly matching TRBD1 (6 bases). Deletions cut 6 bases from V and 8 bases from J, with 10 bases between. Germline-derived CDR1 and CDR2 are MNHNS and SASEGT. There are 11 residues in the CDR3.

The V call is TRBV28, the J call TRBJ2-1; 7 bases line up with TRBD2. The CDR3 extends over 16 amino acids. The V and J ends lost 5 bases and 0 bases, in that order; junction bases with no gene match: 7. Germline values: CDR1 MDHEN, CDR2 SYDVKM. Written as DNA, the CDR3 is TGTGCCAGCAGTCCGTCTAGCGGACGCTCCTACAATGAGCAGTTCTTC. It codes for CASSPSSGRSYNEQFF.

There are many counts of this clonotype. V gene TRBV28 combines with J gene TRBJ2-1, with a tentative D call TRBD2 (6 bases). Trimming shortened V by 3 bases and J by 7 bases, and 10 bases separated the two germline ends. Germline CDR1 MDHEN, CDR2 SYDVKM. The CDR3 loop spans 13 amino acids. The chain's CDR3 is CASSFRLVNEQFF. CDR3 coding DNA: TGTGCCAGCAGTTTCCGACTAGTGAATGAGCAGTTCTTC.

The rearrangement joins TRBV14 to TRBJ1-6, with 8 bases fitting TRBD1. There are 13 residues in the CDR3. The V and J ends lost 5 bases and 8 bases, in that order; junction bases with no gene match: 2. CDR1 is SGHDN, CDR2 FVKESK, per germline. The CDR3 DNA reads as TGTGCCAGCAGCGACAGGGGTCATTCACCCCTCCACTTT. This encodes CASSDRGHSPLHF.

This clonotype has more than one count but fewer than ten. This chain links TRBV28 with TRBJ2-7, with 9 nucleotides matching TRBD2. Germline V gene lookup returns CDR1 MDHEN and CDR2 SYDVKM. The J segment lost 0 bases and the V segment lost 3 bases, leaving 9 bases of the junction unmatched. This CDR3 has 17 residues. CDR3 DNA: TGTGCCAGCAGTTTCCTCCTTAGCGGGAGAGTCTCCTACGAGCAGTACTTC. Its translation: CASSFLLSGRVSYEQYF.

This clonotype was counted many times. J is TRBJ2-7 and V is TRBV11-3, with 13 bases fitting TRBD2. CDR1 SGHNT and CDR2 YENEEA come from the germline V gene. This CDR3 contains 21 residues. Losses at the gene ends were 3 bases for V and 0 bases for J; bases not matched to a gene: 17. For the CDR3, the DNA is TGTGCCAGCAGCTTCTCTCCGGGACACCGGACTAGCGGGAGCCTCTCCTACGAGCAGTACTTC. Its protein product is CASSFSPGHRTSGSLSYEQYF. Drawing the rest from reference TRBV11-3 and TRBJ2-7, the complete variable domain is EAGVVQSPRYKIIEKKQPVAFWCNPISGHNTLYWYLQNLGQGPELLIRYENEEAVDDSQLPKDRFSAERLKGVDSTLKIQPAELGDSAVYLCASSFSPGHRTSGSLSYEQYFGPGTRLTVT.

This clonotype has only a few counts. J is TRBJ2-1 and V is TRBV4-3, with 10 bases fitting TRBD1. This CDR3 is 15 amino acids long. CDR1 and CDR2 from the germline V gene are LGHNA and YSLEER. The V segment lost 3 bases and the J segment 9 bases; nucleotides outside the gene matches: 8. CDR3 loop: CASSQMRDRGGEQFF. In DNA form, the CDR3 reads TGCGCCAGCAGCCAGATGAGGGACAGGGGTGGTGAGCAGTTCTTC.

The chain joins TRBV5-1 to TRBJ2-5; D is undetermined. The germline gives CDR1 SGHRS, CDR2 YFSETQ. This CDR3 has 13 residues. The V gene lost 3 bases and the J gene lost 3 bases, with 9 bases spanning the gap. CDR3 nucleotides: TGCGCCAGCAGCTCTCACAGTAAAGAGACCCAGTACTTC. Residues: CASSSHSKETQYF.

The gene calls are TRBV20-1 and TRBJ2-5, with TRBD2 matching 8 bases. Germline V lookup: CDR1 DFQATT, CDR2 SNEGSKA (reference sequence). J was trimmed by 4 bases and V by 6 bases; bases with no gene match: 10. This CDR3 contains 14 residues. The CDR3 coding sequence is TGCAGTGCCCGAAGTGGGGGACTAGGAGAGACCCAGTACTTC. It codes for CSARSGGLGETQYF.

This chain connects TRBV12-3 or TRBV12-4 to TRBJ1-5, with TRBD1 as a possible D gene (6 bases). V was pared by 6 bases and J by 7 bases, with 13 bases between. This CDR3 region has 13 residues. CDR3 bases: TGTGCCAGCAGCCCAGGACAGCGGCAGCCCCAGCATTTT. It codes for CASSPGQRQPQHF.

This clonotype was recorded at least ten times. CDR3 nucleotides: TGTGCCAGCAGCGTGACTAGCGGGAGTTCAGATACGCAGTATTTT. Translated, it gives CASSVTSGSSDTQYF. V is TRBV6-4 and J is TRBJ2-3; 12 bases are shared with TRBD2. Germline CDR1 MRHNA, CDR2 SNTAGT. This CDR3 contains 15 residues. V was pared by 6 bases and J by 4 bases, with 5 bases of the junction left unmatched.

This clonotype was seen repeatedly, ten times or more. This chain uses TRBV4-2 with TRBJ2-6; no clear D. CDR1 and CDR2 (germline): LGHNA, YNFKEQ. The CDR3 totals 15 residues. Trimming stripped 4 bases from V and 4 bases from J, with 11 bases between. The CDR3 is CASSPDRDGANVLTF. The CDR3 bases are TGTGCCAGCAGCCCAGACCGAGACGGGGCCAACGTCCTGACTTTC.

The table lists this clonotype with many counts. The V gene is TRBV18, the J gene TRBJ2-3; 7 nucleotides agree with TRBD2. V shed 2 bases, J shed 4 bases, and the junction held 3 bases outside the gene matches. Germline V gene data show CDR1 as KGHSH and CDR2 as LQKENI. This CDR3 is built from 14 residues. This CDR3 is CASSPTAGADTQYF. CDR3 sequence (DNA): TGTGCCAGCTCACCAACCGCGGGGGCAGATACGCAGTATTTT.

This chain connects TRBV20-1 to TRBJ1-2; D remains unclear. V shed 1 base and J shed 8 bases, with 11 bases lying between them. In germline, CDR1 is DFQATT, CDR2 SNEGSKA (reference sequence). The CDR3 consists of 12 residues. CDR3 sequence (DNA): TGCAGTGCTAGAGCATCTTTGGAGGGCTACACCTTC. Residues: CSARASLEGYTF.

In its sample, this clonotype was seen many times. J is TRBJ2-1 and V is TRBV20-1, with a tentative D call TRBD1 (6 bases). Trimming took 0 bases from V and 6 from J, leaving 15 bases between them. The germline gives CDR1 DFQATT, CDR2 SNEGSKA (reference sequence). CDR3 length equals 15 residues. In nucleotides, the CDR3 is TGCAGTGCTAGAGAAGGGGGAAGGGGGTCCAATGAGCAGTTCTTC. Encoded protein: CSAREGGRGSNEQFF.

The chain carries TRBV6-5 and TRBJ2-5, with D perhaps TRBD1 (6 bases). Germline lookup yields CDR1 MNHEY and CDR2 SVGAGI. This CDR3 is 13 amino acids long. Deletions cut 6 bases from V and 4 bases from J, with 12 bases between. CDR3 amino acids: CASRVGAGETQYF. The CDR3 DNA sequence: TGTGCCAGCAGGGTGGGGGCCGGAGAGACCCAGTACTTC.

This clonotype showed up many times. The genes are TRBV7-9 and TRBJ2-5; D call uncertain. CDR3 size: 11 residues. V lost 2 bases and J lost 5, with 3 bases in between. Per the germline V gene, CDR1 is SEHNR and CDR2 is FQNEAQ (reference sequence). The CDR3 nucleotides read TGTGCCAGCAGCTTAATGGAGACCCAGTACTTC. Translation gives CASSLMETQYF.

Only a few counts were recorded for this clonotype. The chain links TRBV6-1 to TRBJ2-1; no definite D call. The germline gives CDR1 MNHNS, CDR2 SASEGT. The CDR3 is 16 residues long. Trimming removed 2 bases from V and 0 bases from J, with 11 bases in between. The DNA of the CDR3 is TGTGCCAGCAGTGAATGGTGGGCGAGCTCCTACAATGAGCAGTTCTTC. The encoded protein is CASSEWWASSYNEQFF.

The CDR3 sequence: CSVRGITGELFF. In nucleotides, the CDR3 is TGCAGCGTGAGGGGGATCACCGGGGAGCTGTTTTTT. The chain is built from TRBV29-1 and TRBJ2-2; D might be TRBD1 (6 bases). Germline CDR1 and CDR2: SQVTM and ANQGSEA. Trimming took off 6 bases at V and 4 bases at J, with 9 bases between the two ends. The CDR3 has 12 residues.

This clonotype appeared a few times. DNA of the CDR3: TGCGCCAGCAGCTTGGTTTCTAGCAGTAACTCCTACAATGAGCAGTTCTTC. This sequence encodes CASSLVSSSNSYNEQFF. The V and J genes are TRBV5-1 and TRBJ2-1; TRBD2 is a possible D gene (5 bases). CDR3 length: 17 residues. V was cut by 0 bases and J by 0 bases, with 13 bases left in between. Per the germline V gene, CDR1 is SGHRS and CDR2 is YFSETQ.

This clonotype has ten or more counts. The V gene is TRBV29-1, the J gene TRBJ2-3; D is perhaps TRBD1 or TRBD2 (5 bases each). V lost 5 bases and J 6 bases, leaving 18 bases between the germline ends. This CDR3 spans 14 amino acids. Germline V gives CDR1 SQVTM, CDR2 ANQGSEA. The CDR3 loop reads CSVYRLSGSDTQYF. CDR3 nucleotide sequence: TGCAGCGTTTACAGGCTCAGCGGTTCTGATACGCAGTATTTT.

This clonotype was seen a handful of times. V and J are TRBV29-1 and TRBJ2-3; 7 bases are shared with TRBD1. Germline-derived CDR1 and CDR2 are SQVTM and ANQGSEA. This CDR3 spans 15 amino acids. V shed 7 bases and J 4 bases; nucleotides not matched to a gene: 14. The CDR3 DNA is TGCAGCGGAGGGACCGGGACAGCCTTTTCAGATACGCAGTATTTT. Protein product: CSGGTGTAFSDTQYF.

This clonotype was picked up many times. The chain uses TRBV11-1 and TRBJ1-5; possibly TRBD1 for D (6 bases). Germline CDR1 reads SGHAT; CDR2 reads FQDESV (reference sequence). V lost 3 bases and J 4 bases, leaving 7 bases between the germline ends. The CDR3 covers 13 residues. The CDR3 coding sequence is TGTGCCAGCAGCTTCGGACAGAATCAGCCCCAGCATTTT. Translation gives CASSFGQNQPQHF. The full variable domain, rest sourced from reference TRBV11-1 and TRBJ1-5, is EAEVAQSPRYKITEKSQAVAFWCDPISGHATLYWYRQILGQGPELLVQFQDESVVDDSQLPKDRFSAERLKGVDSTLKIQPAELGDSAMYLCASSFGQNQPQHFGDGTRLSIL.